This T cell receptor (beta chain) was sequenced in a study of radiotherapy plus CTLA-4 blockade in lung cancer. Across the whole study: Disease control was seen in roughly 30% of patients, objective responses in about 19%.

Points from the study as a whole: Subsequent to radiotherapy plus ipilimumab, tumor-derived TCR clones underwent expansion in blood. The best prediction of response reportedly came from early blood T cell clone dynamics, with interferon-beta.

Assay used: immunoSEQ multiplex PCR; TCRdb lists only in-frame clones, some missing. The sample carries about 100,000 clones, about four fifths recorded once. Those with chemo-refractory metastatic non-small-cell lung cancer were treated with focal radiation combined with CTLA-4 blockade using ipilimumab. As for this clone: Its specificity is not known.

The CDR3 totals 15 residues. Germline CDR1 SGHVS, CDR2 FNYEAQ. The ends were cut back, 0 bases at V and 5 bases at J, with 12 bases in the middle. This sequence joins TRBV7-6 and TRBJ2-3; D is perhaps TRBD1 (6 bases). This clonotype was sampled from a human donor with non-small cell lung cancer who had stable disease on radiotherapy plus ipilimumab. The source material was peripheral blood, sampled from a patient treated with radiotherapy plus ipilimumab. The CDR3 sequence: CASSLAGGGGDTQYF. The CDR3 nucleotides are TGTGCCAGCAGCTTAGCAGGGGGTGGCGGAGATACGCAGTATTTT.